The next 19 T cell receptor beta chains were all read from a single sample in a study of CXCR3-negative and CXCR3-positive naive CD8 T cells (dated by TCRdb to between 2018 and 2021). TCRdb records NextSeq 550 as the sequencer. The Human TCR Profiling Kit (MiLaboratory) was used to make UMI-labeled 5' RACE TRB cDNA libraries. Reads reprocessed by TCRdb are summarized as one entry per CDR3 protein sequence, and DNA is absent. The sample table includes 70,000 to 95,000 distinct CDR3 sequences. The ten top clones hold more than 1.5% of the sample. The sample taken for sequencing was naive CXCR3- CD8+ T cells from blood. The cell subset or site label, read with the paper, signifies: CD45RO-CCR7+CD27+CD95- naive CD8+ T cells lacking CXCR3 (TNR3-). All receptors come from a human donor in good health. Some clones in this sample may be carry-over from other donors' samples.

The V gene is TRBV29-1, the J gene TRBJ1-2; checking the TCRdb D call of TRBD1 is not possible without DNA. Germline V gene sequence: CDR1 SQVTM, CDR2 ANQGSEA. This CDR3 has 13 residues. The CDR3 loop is CSASGTGSSGYTF.

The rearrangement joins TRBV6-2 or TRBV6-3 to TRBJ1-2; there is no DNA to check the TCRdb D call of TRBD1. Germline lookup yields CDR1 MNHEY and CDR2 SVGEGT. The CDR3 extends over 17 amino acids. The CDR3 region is CASSYPSWTSANYGYTF.

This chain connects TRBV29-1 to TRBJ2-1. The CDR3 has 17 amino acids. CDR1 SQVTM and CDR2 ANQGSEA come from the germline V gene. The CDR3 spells CSVVGGGWVSSYNEQFF.

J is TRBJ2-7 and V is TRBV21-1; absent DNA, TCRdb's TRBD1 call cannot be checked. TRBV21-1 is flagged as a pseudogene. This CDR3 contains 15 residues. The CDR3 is CASNQPRSPSYEQYF.

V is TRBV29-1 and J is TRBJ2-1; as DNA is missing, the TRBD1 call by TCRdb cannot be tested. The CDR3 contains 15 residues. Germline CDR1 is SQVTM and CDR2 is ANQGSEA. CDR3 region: CSVEDWGDSYNEQFF.

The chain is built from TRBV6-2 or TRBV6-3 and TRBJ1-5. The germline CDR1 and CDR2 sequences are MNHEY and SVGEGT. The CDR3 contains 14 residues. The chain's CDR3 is CASSYSEGSQPQHF.

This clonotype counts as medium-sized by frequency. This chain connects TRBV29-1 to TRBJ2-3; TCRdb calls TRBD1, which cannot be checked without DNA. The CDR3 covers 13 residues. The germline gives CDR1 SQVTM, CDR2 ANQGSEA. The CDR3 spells CSVGDRSSYTQYF.

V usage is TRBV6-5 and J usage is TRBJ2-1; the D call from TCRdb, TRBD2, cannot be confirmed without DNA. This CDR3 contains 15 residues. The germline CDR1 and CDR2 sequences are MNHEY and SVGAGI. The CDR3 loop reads CASSPRVGNYNEQFF.

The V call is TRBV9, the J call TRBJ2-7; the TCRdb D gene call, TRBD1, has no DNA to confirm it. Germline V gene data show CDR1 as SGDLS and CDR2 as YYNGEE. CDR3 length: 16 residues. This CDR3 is CASSVGGTGGTGEQYF.

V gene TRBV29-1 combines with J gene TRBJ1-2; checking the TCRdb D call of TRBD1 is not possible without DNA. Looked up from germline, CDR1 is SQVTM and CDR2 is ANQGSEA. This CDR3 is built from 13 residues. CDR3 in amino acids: CSVEGGGHYGYTF.

CDR3 protein: CASSLSAGDGYTF. The chain links TRBV28 to TRBJ1-2; TCRdb designates TRBD1, a call that cannot be tested without DNA. Germline CDR1 and CDR2: MDHEN and SYDVKM. This CDR3 contains 13 residues.

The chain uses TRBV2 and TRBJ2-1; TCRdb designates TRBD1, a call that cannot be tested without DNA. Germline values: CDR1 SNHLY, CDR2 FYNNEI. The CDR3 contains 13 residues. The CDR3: CASRGGRYNEQFF.

The CDR3 is CASSLDSLNYGYTF. J is TRBJ1-2 and V is TRBV6-5; TCRdb's assignment of TRBD1 cannot be checked, as there is no DNA. Germline V lookup: CDR1 MNHEY, CDR2 SVGAGI. The CDR3 runs 14 residues.

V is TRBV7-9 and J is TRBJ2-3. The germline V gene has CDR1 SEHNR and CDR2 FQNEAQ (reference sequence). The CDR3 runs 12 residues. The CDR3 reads CASSFDTETQYF.

CDR3 protein: CSVERGQGYNYGYTF. The rearrangement joins TRBV29-1 to TRBJ1-2; absent DNA, TCRdb's TRBD1 call cannot be checked. The CDR3 totals 15 residues. Germline CDR1 SQVTM, CDR2 ANQGSEA.

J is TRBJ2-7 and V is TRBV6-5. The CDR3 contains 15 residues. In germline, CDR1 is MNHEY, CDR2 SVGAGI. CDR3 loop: CASSYSSGDSYEQYF.

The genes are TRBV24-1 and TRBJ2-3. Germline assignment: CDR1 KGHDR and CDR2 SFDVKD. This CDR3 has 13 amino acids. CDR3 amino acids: CATSDFSTDTQYF.

The chain's CDR3 is CASSSVSGKDTQYF. The chain employs TRBV28 and TRBJ2-3; TCRdb picks TRBD2, but there is no DNA to check that call. Germline V gene lookup returns CDR1 MDHEN and CDR2 SYDVKM. The CDR3 sequence is 14 residues long.

The CDR3 here is CASSSRSGPQGNTIYF. V gene TRBV7-6 combines with J gene TRBJ1-3. The CDR3 length is 16 residues. Germline V gives CDR1 SGHVS, CDR2 FNYEAQ.